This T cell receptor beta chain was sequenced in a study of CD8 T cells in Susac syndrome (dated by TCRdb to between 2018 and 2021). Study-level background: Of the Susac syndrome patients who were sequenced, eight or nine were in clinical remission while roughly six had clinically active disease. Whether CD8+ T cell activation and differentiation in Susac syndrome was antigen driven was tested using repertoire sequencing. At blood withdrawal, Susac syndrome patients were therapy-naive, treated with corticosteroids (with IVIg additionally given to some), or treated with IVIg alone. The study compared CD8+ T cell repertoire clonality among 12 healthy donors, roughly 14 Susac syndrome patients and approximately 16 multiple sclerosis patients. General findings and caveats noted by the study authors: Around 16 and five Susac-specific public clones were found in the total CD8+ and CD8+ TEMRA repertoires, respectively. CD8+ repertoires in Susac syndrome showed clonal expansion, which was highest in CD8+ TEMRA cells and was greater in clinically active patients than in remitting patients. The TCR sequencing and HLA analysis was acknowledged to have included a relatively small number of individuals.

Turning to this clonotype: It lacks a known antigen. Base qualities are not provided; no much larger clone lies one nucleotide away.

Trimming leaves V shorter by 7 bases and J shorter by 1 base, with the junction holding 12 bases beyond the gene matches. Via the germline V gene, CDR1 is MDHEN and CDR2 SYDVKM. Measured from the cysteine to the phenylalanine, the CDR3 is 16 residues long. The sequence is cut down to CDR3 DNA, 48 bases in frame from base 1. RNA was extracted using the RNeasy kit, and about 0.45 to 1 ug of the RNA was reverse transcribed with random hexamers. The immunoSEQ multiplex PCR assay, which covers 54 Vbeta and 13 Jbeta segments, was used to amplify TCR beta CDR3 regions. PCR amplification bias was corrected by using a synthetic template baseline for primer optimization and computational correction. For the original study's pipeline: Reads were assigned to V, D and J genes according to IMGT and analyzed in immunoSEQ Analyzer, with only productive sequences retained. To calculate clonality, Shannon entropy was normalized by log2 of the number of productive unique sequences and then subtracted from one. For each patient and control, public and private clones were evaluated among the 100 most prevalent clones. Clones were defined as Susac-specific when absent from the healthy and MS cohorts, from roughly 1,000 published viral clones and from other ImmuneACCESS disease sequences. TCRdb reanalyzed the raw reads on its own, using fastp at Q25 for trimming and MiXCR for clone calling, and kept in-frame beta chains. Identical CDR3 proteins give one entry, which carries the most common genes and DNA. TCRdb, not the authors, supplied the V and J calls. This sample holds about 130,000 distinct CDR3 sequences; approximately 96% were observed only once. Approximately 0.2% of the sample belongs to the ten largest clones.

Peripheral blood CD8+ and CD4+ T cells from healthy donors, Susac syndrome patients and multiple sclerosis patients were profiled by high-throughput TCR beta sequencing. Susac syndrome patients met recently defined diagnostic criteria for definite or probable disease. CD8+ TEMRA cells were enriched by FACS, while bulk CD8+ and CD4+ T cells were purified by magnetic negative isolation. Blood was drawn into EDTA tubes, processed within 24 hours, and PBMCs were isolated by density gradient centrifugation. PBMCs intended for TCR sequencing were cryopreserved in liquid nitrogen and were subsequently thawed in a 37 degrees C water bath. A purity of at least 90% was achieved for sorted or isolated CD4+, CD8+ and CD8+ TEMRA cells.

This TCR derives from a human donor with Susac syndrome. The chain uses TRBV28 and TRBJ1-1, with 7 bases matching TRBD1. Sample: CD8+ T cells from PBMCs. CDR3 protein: CASTSLTGAKNTEAFF. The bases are TGTGCCAGCACCTCACTAACAGGGGCCAAGAACACTGAAGCTTTCTTT.